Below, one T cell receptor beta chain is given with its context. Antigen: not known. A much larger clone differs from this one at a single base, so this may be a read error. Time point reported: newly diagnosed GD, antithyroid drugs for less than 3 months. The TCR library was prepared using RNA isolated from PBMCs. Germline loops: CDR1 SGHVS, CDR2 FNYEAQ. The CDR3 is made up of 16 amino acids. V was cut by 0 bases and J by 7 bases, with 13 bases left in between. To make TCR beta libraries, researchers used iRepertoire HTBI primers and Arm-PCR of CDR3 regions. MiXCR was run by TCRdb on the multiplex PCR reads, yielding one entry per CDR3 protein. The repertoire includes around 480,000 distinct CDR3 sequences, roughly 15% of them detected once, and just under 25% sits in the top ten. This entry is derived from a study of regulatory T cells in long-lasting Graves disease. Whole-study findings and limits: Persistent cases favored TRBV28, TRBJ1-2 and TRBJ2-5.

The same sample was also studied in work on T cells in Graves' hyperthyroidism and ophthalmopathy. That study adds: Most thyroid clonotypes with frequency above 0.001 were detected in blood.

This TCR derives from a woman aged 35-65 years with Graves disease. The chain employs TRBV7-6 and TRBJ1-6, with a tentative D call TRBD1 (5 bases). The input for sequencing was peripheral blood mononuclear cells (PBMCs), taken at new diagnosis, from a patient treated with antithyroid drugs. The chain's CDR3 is CASSLAGGGANSPLHF. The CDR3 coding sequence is TGTGCCAGCAGCTTAGCGGGGGGGGGTGCCAATTCACCCCTCCACTTT.